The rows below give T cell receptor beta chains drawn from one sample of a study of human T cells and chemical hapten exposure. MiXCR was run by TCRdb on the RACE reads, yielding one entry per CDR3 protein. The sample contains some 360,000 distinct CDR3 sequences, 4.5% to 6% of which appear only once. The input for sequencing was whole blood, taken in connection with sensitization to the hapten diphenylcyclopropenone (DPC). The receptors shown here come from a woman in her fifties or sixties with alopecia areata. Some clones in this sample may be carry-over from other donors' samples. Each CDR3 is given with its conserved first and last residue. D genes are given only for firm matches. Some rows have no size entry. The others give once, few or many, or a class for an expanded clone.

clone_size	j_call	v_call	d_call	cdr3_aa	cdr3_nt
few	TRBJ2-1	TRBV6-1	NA	CASSVWGSYNEQFF	TGTGCCAGCAGTGTATGGGGGTCCTACAATGAGCAGTTCTTC
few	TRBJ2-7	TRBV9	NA	CASSARDGSSYEQYF	TGTGCCAGCAGCGCCCGGGACGGGAGCTCCTACGAGCAGTACTTC
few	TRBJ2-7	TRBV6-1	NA	CASWDWSYEQYF	TGTGCCAGCTGGGACTGGTCCTACGAGCAGTACTTC
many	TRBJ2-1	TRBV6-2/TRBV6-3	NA	CASSYSGSSYNEQFF	TGTGCCAGCAGTTACTCAGGGAGCTCCTACAATGAGCAGTTCTTC
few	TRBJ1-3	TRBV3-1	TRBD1	CASSQAGQGGNTIYF	TGTGCCAGCAGCCAGGCGGGACAGGGTGGAAACACCATATATTTT
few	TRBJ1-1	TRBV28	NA	CASSSPGVNTEAFF	TGTGCCAGCAGTTCCCCAGGGGTGAACACTGAAGCTTTCTTT
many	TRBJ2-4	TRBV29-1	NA	CSVRLDRSINIQYF	TGCAGCGTTCGCTTGGACAGAAGTATAAACATTCAGTACTTC
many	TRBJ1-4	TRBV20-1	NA	CSARDATNEKLFF	TGCAGTGCTAGAGATGCCACTAATGAAAAACTGTTTTTT
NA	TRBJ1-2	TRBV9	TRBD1	CASSPHTGESRGYTF	TGTGCCAGCAGCCCCCACACAGGGGAGTCGAGAGGCTACACCTTC
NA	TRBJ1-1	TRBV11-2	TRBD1	CASSLGVLGTGRAFF	TGTGCCAGCAGCTTAGGAGTCCTTGGGACAGGGCGCGCTTTCTTT
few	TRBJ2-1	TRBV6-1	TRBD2	CASERGGLAGVMYNEQFF	TGTGCCAGCGAGCGAGGGGGACTAGCGGGAGTTATGTACAATGAGCAGTTCTTC
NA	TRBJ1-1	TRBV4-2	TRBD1	CASSQVMAGGQNTEAFF	TGTGCCAGCAGCCAAGTGATGGCAGGGGGCCAGAACACTGAAGCTTTCTTT
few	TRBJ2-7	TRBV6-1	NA	CASSDRQGWVEQYF	TGTGCCAGCAGTGACCGGCAGGGGTGGGTGGAGCAGTACTTC
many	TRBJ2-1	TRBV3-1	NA	CASSQLIGQGDNEQFF	TGTGCCAGCAGCCAATTGATTGGGCAGGGCGACAATGAGCAGTTCTTC
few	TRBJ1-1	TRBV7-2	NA	CASSFLDIRSTEAFF	TGTGCCAGCAGCTTCCTGGACATCCGTTCGACTGAAGCTTTCTTT
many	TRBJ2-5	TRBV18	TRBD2	CASSPLAGGQQETQYF	TGTGCCAGCTCACCCCTAGCGGGGGGCCAACAAGAGACCCAGTACTTC
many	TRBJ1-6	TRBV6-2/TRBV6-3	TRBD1	CASSYPAGTGGGSPLHF	TGTGCCAGCAGTTACCCCGCCGGGACAGGCGGAGGTTCACCCCTCCACTTT